These T cell receptor beta chains were read from a single sample in a study of vaccination and CD4 T cells after COVID-19. Via MiXCR, TCRdb re-called the PCR reads, giving one row per CDR3 protein. Of about 13,000 distinct CDR3 sequences in the sample, approximately 40% were seen once. Which antigens these TCRs recognize remains unknown. Input material: CD4+ T cells from blood, cultured in vitro. The receptors derive from a human donor who had recovered from COVID-19. The CDR3 runs from the conserved cysteine through the conserved F or W. D genes are given only for firm matches. The size of a clone is reported for some rows only, either as once, few or many, or as a class for expanded clones.

V,size,D,J,CDR3,DNA
TRBV19,NA,NA,TRBJ1-2,CASSIHSTNYGYTF,TGTGCCAGTAGTATCCACAGTACTAACTATGGCTACACCTTC
TRBV6-1,few,NA,TRBJ2-6,CASRAAGANVLTF,TGTGCCAGCAGAGCCGCTGGGGCCAACGTCCTGACTTTC
TRBV6-1,few,TRBD1,TRBJ1-2,CASTSPTGAYGYTF,TGTGCCAGCACCTCACCCACAGGGGCCTATGGCTACACCTTC
TRBV24-1,NA,TRBD2,TRBJ2-1,CATSDPAGDAYNEQFF,TGTGCCACCAGTGACCCAGCGGGAGACGCCTACAATGAGCAGTTCTTC
TRBV5-1,once,NA,TRBJ1-2,CASSSETFHYGYTF,TGCGCCAGCAGCTCGGAGACATTCCACTATGGCTACACCTTC
TRBV19,NA,NA,TRBJ2-7,CASSIDGGSSYEQYF,TGTGCCAGTAGTATAGATGGGGGGAGCTCCTACGAGCAGTACTTC
TRBV6-1,few,TRBD1,TRBJ2-7,CASRGRGTGHRGHEQYF,TGTGCCAGCAGAGGACGCGGGACAGGACATAGGGGGCACGAGCAGTACTTC
TRBV6-2/TRBV6-3,NA,NA,TRBJ2-7,CASSPPWGNTRPEQYF,TGTGCCAGCAGTCCTCCTTGGGGGAACACGAGACCCGAGCAGTACTTC
TRBV6-4,NA,NA,TRBJ2-6,CASSAAPNSGANVLTF,TGTGCCAGCAGTGCGGCCCCTAACTCTGGGGCCAACGTCCTGACTTTC
TRBV7-2,NA,TRBD2,TRBJ2-5,CASSLELAGETQYF,TGTGCCAGCAGCTTAGAGCTAGCGGGAGAGACCCAGTACTTC
TRBV7-8,NA,TRBD2,TRBJ2-2,CASSLKFLAGAPGTGELFF,TGTGCCAGCAGCTTAAAGTTCCTAGCGGGGGCCCCGGGCACCGGGGAGCTGTTTTTT
TRBV7-2,few,NA,TRBJ2-5,CASSFWRDGETQYF,TGTGCCAGCAGCTTCTGGAGGGACGGGGAGACCCAGTACTTC
TRBV2,NA,NA,TRBJ1-2,CASSESWRGNYGYTF,TGTGCCAGCAGTGAAAGTTGGCGGGGAAACTATGGCTACACCTTC
TRBV4-1,NA,TRBD2,TRBJ2-2,CASSQVRASGSVRELFF,TGCGCCAGCAGCCAAGTGCGGGCTAGCGGGAGCGTGCGGGAGCTGTTTTTT
TRBV7-6,once,NA,TRBJ2-5,CASSLGLGETQYF,TGTGCCAGCAGCTTAGGACTAGGCGAGACCCAGTACTTC
TRBV5-1,few,NA,TRBJ1-2,CASSSGQIIYGYTF,TGCGCCAGCAGCTCGGGACAAATAATATATGGCTACACCTTC
TRBV20-1,few,TRBD1,TRBJ1-4,CSVQGAAEKLFF,TGCAGTGTCCAGGGGGCTGCTGAAAAACTGTTTTTT
TRBV5-4,few,NA,TRBJ1-2,CASSLASQIYGYTF,TGTGCCAGCAGCTTGGCATCGCAGATCTATGGCTACACCTTC
TRBV30,few,NA,TRBJ1-2,CAWSAGQGLYGYTF,TGTGCCTGGAGTGCCGGGCAGGGCCTCTATGGCTACACCTTC
TRBV2,NA,TRBD1,TRBJ1-1,CTSNTGGSVNTEAFF,TGTACCAGCAATACAGGGGGATCGGTGAACACTGAAGCTTTCTTT
TRBV19,NA,TRBD1,TRBJ2-6,CASKQGVFTGANVLTF,TGTGCCAGTAAACAGGGGGTCTTCACTGGGGCCAACGTCCTGACTTTC
TRBV19,few,TRBD2,TRBJ2-2,CASGTSGLGELFF,TGTGCCAGCGGGACTAGCGGGCTCGGGGAGCTGTTTTTT
TRBV5-5,few,NA,TRBJ1-2,CASSLGDKSYGYTF,TGTGCCAGCAGCTTGGGGGACAAAAGCTATGGCTACACCTTC
TRBV20-1,few,TRBD1,TRBJ1-2,CSARPGQGVVGYTF,TGCAGTGCTAGACCCGGACAGGGGGTAGTTGGCTACACCTTC
TRBV20-1,few,NA,TRBJ2-5,CSGQGETQYF,TGCAGTGGCCAGGGGGAGACCCAGTACTTC